One T cell receptor (beta chain) is described in this entry. Its specificity is unknown. The data originate from a study of PD-1 blockade in classical Hodgkin lymphoma. Findings and caveats of the study: The baseline diversity of complete responders showed similarity to that of newly diagnosed patients.

In germline, CDR1 is MNHEY, CDR2 SVGAGI. Trimming shortened V by 2 bases and J by 9 bases, and 11 bases separated the two germline ends. This CDR3 has 13 residues. The protocol was immunoSEQ multiplex PCR, while the TCRdb copy is restricted to in-frame clones and leaves out a portion. This sample has 10,000 to 15,000 clones, with approximately 87% found just once. Patients all relapsed after autologous stem cell transplantation, and there was variation in brentuximab vedotin exposure. Researchers report purifying CD4+ T cells from thawed PBMCs by magnetic negative selection. This TCR came from a human donor with classical Hodgkin lymphoma. The rearrangement links TRBV6-5 to TRBJ2-1; D gene ambiguous. Sequenced here: CD4+ T cells from blood, sampled at baseline. The CDR3 reads CASSYSEVGEQFF. CDR3 DNA: TGTGCCAGCAGTTACAGCGAGGTGGGTGAGCAGTTCTTC.